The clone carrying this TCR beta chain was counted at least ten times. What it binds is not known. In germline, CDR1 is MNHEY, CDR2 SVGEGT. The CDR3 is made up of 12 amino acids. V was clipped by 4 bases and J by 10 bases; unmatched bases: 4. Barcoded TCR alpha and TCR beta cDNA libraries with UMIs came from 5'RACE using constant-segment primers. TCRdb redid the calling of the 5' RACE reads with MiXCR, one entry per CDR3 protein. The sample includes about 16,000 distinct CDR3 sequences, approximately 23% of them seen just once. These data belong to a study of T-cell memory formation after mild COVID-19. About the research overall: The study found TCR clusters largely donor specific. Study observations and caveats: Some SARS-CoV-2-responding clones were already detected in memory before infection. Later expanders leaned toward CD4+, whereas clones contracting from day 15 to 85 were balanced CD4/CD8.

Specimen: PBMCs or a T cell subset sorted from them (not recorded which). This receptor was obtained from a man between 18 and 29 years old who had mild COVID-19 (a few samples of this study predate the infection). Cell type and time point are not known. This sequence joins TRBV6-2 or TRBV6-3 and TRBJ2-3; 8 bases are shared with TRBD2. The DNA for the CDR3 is TGTGCCAGCAGTTCCAGCGGGGGCCCGCAGTATTTT. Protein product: CASSSSGGPQYF.